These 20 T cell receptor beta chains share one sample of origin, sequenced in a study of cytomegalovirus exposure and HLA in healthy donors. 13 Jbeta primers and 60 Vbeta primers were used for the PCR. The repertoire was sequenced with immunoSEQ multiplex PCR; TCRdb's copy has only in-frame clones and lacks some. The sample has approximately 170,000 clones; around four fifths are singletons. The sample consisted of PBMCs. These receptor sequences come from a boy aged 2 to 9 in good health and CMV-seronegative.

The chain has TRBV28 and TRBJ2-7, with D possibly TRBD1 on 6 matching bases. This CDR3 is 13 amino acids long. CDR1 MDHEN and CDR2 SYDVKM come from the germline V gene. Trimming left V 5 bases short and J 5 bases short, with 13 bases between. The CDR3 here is CASSDPGQHEQYF. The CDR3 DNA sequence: TGTGCCAGCAGTGACCCCGGACAGCACGAGCAGTACTTC.

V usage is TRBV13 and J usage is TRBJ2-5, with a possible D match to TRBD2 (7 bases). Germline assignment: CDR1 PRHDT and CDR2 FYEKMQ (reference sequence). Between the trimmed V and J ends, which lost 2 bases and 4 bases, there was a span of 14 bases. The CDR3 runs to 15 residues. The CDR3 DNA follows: TGTGCCAGCAGCTTACGTGGGGGGGCCTCAGAGACCCAGTACTTC. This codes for CASSLRGGASETQYF.

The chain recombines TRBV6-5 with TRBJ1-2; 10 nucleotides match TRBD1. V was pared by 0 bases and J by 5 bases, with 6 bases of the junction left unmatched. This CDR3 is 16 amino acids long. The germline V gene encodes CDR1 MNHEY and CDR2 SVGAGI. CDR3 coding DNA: TGTGCCAGCAGTTACTCCCCCGACAGGGGGCTGTATGGCTACACCTTC. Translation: CASSYSPDRGLYGYTF.

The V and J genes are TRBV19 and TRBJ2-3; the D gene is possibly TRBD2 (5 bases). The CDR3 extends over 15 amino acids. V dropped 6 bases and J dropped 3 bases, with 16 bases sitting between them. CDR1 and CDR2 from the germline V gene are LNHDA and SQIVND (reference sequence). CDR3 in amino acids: CASSPRWGVTDTQYF. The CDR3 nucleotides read TGTGCCAGTAGCCCGAGGTGGGGAGTAACAGATACGCAGTATTTT.

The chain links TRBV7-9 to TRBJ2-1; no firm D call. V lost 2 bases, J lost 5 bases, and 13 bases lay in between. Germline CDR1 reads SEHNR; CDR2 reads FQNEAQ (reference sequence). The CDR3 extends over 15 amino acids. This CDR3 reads CASSLSLGNNNEQFF. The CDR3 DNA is TGTGCCAGCAGCTTAAGCCTAGGTAATAACAATGAGCAGTTCTTC.

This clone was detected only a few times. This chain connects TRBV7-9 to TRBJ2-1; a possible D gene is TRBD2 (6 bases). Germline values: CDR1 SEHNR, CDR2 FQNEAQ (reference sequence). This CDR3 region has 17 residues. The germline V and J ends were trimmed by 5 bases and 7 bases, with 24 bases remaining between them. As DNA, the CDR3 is TGTGCCAGCAGCCACCCCCTAACCTCCGGGAGTAATAATGAGCAGTTCTTC. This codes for CASSHPLTSGSNNEQFF.

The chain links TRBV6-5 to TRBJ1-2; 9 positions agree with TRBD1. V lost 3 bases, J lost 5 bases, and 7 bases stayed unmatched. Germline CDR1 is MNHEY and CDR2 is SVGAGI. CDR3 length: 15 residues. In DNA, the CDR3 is TGTGCCAGCAGTTATACCGGGACAGGGTTATATGGCTACACCTTC. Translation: CASSYTGTGLYGYTF.

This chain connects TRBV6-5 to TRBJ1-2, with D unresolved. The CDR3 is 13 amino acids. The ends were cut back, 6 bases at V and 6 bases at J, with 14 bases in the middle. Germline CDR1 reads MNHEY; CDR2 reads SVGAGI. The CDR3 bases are TGTGCCAGCAGCAAGCTATCGCGGGATGGCTACACCTTC. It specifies CASSKLSRDGYTF.

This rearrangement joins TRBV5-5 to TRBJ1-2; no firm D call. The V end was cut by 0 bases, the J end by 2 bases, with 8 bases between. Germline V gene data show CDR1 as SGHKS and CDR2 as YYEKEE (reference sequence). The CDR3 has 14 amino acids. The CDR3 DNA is TGTGCCAGCAGCTTGGTAGCGAGGAACTATGGCTACACCTTC. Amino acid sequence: CASSLVARNYGYTF. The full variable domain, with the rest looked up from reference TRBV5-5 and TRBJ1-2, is DAGVTQSPTHLIKTRGQQVTLRCSPISGHKSVSWYQQVLGQGPQFIFQYYEKEERGRGNFPDRFSARQFPNYSSELNVNALLLGDSALYLCASSLVARNYGYTFGSGTRLTVV.

Written as DNA, the CDR3 is TGTGCCAGCTCACCTCAGGGGGCAAGCACAGATACGCAGTATTTT. Translating gives CASSPQGASTDTQYF. The chain is built from TRBV18 and TRBJ2-3, with 8 nucleotides matching TRBD1. J lost 0 bases, V lost 3 bases, and 2 bases had no gene match. From germline, CDR1 is KGHSH and CDR2 LQKENI. The CDR3 is 15 amino acids. Filled out from reference TRBV18 and TRBJ2-3, the complete variable domain reads NAGVMQNPRHLVRRRGQEARLRCSPMKGHSHVYWYRQLPEEGLKFMVYLQKENIIDESGMPKERFSAEFPKEGPSILRIQQVVRGDSAAYFCASSPQGASTDTQYFGPGTRLTVL.

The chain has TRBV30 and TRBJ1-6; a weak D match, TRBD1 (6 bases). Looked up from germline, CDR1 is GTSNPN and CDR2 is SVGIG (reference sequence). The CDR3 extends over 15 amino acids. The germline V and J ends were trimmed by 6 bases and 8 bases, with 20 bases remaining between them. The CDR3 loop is CACSELDSFYSPLHF. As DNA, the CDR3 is TGTGCCTGTTCTGAACTGGACAGTTTTTATTCACCCCTCCACTTT.

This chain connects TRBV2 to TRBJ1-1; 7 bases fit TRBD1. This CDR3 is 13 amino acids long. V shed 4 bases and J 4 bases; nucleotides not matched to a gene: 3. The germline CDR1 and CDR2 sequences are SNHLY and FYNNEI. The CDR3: CASSVGQSTEAFF. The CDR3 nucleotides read TGTGCCAGCAGTGTGGGACAGAGCACTGAAGCTTTCTTT.

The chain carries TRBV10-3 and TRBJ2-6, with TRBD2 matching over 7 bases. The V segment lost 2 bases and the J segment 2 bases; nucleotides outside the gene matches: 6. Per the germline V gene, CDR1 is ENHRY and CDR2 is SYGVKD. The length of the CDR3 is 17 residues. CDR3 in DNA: TGTGCCATCAGTGAGGGTAGGGGAGGGGCTGGGGCCAACGTCCTGACTTTC. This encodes CAISEGRGGAGANVLTF.

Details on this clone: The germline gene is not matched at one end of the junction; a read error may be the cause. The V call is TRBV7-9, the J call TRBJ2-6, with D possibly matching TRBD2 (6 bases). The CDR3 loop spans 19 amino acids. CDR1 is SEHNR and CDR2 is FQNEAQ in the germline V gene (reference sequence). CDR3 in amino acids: CASSLGGLVEGPGANGLTF. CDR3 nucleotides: TGTGCCAGCAGCTTAGGAGGGCTTGTGGAGGGCCCCGGGGCCAACGGCCTGACTTTC.

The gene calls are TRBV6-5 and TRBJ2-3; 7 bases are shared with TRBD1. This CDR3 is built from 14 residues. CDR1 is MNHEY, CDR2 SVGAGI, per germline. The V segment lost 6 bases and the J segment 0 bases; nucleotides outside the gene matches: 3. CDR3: CASSWDSSTDTQYF. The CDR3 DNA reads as TGTGCCAGCAGCTGGGACAGTAGCACAGATACGCAGTATTTT.

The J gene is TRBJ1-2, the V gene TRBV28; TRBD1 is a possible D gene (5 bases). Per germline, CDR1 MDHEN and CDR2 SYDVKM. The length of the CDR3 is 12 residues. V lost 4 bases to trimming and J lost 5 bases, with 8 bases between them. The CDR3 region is CASSWGGYGYTF. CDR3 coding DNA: TGTGCCAGCAGTTGGGGGGGGTATGGCTACACCTTC.

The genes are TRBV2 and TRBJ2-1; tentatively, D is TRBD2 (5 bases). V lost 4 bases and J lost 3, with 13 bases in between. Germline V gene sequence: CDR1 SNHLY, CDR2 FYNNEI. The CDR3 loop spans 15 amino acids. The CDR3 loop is CASSGKTSYYNEQFF. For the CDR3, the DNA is TGTGCCAGCAGTGGCAAAACTAGTTACTACAATGAGCAGTTCTTC.

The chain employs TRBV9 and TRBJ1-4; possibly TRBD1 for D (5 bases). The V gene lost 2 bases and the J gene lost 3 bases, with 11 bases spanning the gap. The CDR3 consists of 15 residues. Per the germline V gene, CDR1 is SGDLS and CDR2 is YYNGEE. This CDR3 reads CASSVGLQPNEKLFF. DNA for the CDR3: TGTGCCAGCAGCGTGGGGCTCCAACCTAATGAAAAACTGTTTTTT.

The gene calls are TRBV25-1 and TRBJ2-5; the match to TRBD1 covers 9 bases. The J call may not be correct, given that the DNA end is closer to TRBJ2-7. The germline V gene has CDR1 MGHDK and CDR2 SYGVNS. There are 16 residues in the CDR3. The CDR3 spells CASSERPGTGSYEQYF. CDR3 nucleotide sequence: TGTGCCAGCAGTGAGCGCCCCGGGACAGGGTCCTACGAGCAGTACTTC.

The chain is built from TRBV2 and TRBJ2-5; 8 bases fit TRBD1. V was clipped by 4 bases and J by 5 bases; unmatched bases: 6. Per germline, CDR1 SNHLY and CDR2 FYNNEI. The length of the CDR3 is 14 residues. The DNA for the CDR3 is TGTGCCAGCAGTGGAGACAGGGGCTGGGAGACCCAGTACTTC. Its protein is CASSGDRGWETQYF. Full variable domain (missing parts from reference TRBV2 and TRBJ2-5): EPEVTQTPSHQVTQMGQEVILRCVPISNHLYFYWYRQILGQKVEFLVSFYNNEISEKSEIFDDQFSVERPDGSNFTLKIRSTKLEDSAMYFCASSGDRGWETQYFGPGTRLLVL.